These 8 T cell receptor beta chains came from one sample sequenced in a study of T-cell memory formation after mild COVID-19 (dated by TCRdb to the early 2020s). Receptors were amplified or captured by 5' RACE. These reads were obtained on an Illumina NovaSeq 6000. Through fastp at Q25 and MiXCR, TCRdb rebuilt clones from the public reads, retaining in-frame beta chains. Entries are consolidated by CDR3 protein sequence, retaining the most common genes and DNA. For this sample the table gives 95,000 to 120,000 distinct CDR3 sequences, of which roughly a sixth were detected only once. 5% to 7% of the sample is taken by the ten largest. The sequenced sample was PBMCs or a T cell subset sorted from them (not recorded which). The receptors here all came from a man aged 18-30 years who had mild COVID-19 (a few samples of this study predate the infection). The sample titles of this study are shuffled in the database, so cell type and time point are left out; the donor was told from shared clones.

This sequence joins TRBV5-1 and TRBJ2-5; possible D gene TRBD2, 6 bases. The germline V gene encodes CDR1 SGHRS and CDR2 YFSETQ. The CDR3 runs to 13 residues. Deletions cut 4 bases from V and 4 bases from J, with 11 bases between. CDR3 in DNA: TGCGCCAGCAGCCCGGGGACTGGAGAGACCCAGTACTTC. It encodes CASSPGTGETQYF.

This clonotype has more than one count but fewer than ten. This sequence joins TRBV29-1 and TRBJ2-5, with D maybe TRBD2 (5 bases). This CDR3 region has 12 residues. With 5 bases removed from V and 0 bases from J, the gap between germline ends came to 7 bases. CDR1 is SQVTM, CDR2 ANQGSEA, per germline. CDR3 amino acids: CSVPRDQETQYF. Here the CDR3 DNA reads TGCAGCGTTCCGAGGGACCAAGAGACCCAGTACTTC.

This clonotype was counted many times. The chain has TRBV7-2 and TRBJ2-7; D assignment may be TRBD1 or TRBD2 (5 bases each). V lost 3 bases and J 9 bases, leaving 18 bases between the germline ends. This CDR3 is 14 amino acids long. Germline values: CDR1 SGHTA, CDR2 FQGNSA. DNA of the CDR3: TGTGCCAGCAGCTTCGAGAGGGGATTTACGATGCAGTACTTC. It encodes CASSFERGFTMQYF. Using reference TRBV7-2 and TRBJ2-7 for the parts outside the CDR3, the full variable domain is GAGVSQSPSNKVTEKGKDVELRCDPISGHTALYWYRQSLGQGLEFLIYFQGNSAPDKSGLPSDRFSAERTGGSVSTLTIQRTQQEDSAVYLCASSFERGFTMQYFGPGTRLTVT.

V gene TRBV5-1 combines with J gene TRBJ2-1; no clear D. V lost 4 bases and J lost 5, with 7 bases in between. The CDR3 extends over 12 amino acids. Germline V gene sequence: CDR1 SGHRS, CDR2 YFSETQ. The CDR3 reads CASSMVDNEQFF. The CDR3 region has the DNA TGCGCCAGCAGCATGGTTGACAATGAGCAGTTCTTC.

The rearrangement joins TRBV4-3 to TRBJ1-5; perhaps TRBD1 as D (5 bases). The CDR3 has 17 residues. CDR1 and CDR2 (germline): LGHNA, YSLEER. Trimming took off 0 bases at V and 3 bases at J, with 15 bases between the two ends. CDR3 amino acids: CASSQDRARGVNQPQHF. The CDR3 nucleotides are TGCGCCAGCAGCCAAGATAGGGCCCGGGGGGTCAATCAGCCCCAGCATTTT.

This clonotype came up a few times. The chain employs TRBV7-2 and TRBJ2-5; 8 positions match TRBD2. This CDR3 has 16 amino acids. CDR1 and CDR2 (germline): SGHTA, FQGNSA. The trim removed 5 bases at V and 4 bases at J, leaving 12 bases unmatched. CDR3 in amino acids: CASSRGGLTRTETQYF. The CDR3 coding sequence is TGTGCCAGCAGCCGGGGGGGACTAACCAGAACAGAGACCCAGTACTTC.

The sample holds a few counts of this clonotype. The chain has TRBV20-1 and TRBJ2-5; no clear D. This CDR3 has 12 amino acids. Germline lookup yields CDR1 DFQATT and CDR2 SNEGSKA (reference sequence). V shed 4 bases and J shed 7 bases, with 13 bases lying between them. The CDR3 spells CSANSPEGTQYF. CDR3 coding DNA: TGCAGTGCTAACTCCCCTGAAGGGACCCAGTACTTC.

The chain couples TRBV20-1 to TRBJ2-3; D possibly corresponds to TRBD1 (5 bases). Germline values: CDR1 DFQATT, CDR2 SNEGSKA (reference sequence). This CDR3 is built from 14 residues. The germline V and J ends were trimmed by 6 bases and 1 base, with 14 bases remaining between them. The CDR3: CSATDRVGTDTQYF. For the CDR3, the DNA is TGCAGTGCAACCGACAGAGTGGGCACAGATACGCAGTATTTT.